Listed below are T cell receptor beta chains from one sample, sequenced in a study of shared clonotypes between healthy human individuals. Sequenced by immunoSEQ multiplex PCR; TCRdb stores in-frame clones only, minus some. This sample has around 510,000 clones, with about 96% found just once. Sequencing input: naive CD4+ T cells sorted from blood. The source of these receptors is a woman aged 30 to 39 in good health. The CDR3 runs from the conserved cysteine through the conserved F or W. A D gene is named only where the DNA matches it firmly. Clone size, where shown, is once, few, many, or a class for clones that have expanded.

v_gene	d_gene	j_gene	abundance	len	CDR3nt	CDR3aa
TRBV5-4	TRBD1	TRBJ2-4	-	15	TGTGCCAGCAGCTTGGTCCAGGGACAGAAAAACATTCAGTACTTC	CASSLVQGQKNIQYF
TRBV28	-	TRBJ1-3	-	15	TGTGCCAGCACCGCCGAGGATAGCTCTGGAAACACCATATATTTT	CASTAEDSSGNTIYF
TRBV11-2	-	TRBJ2-1	-	17	TGTGCCAGCAGCTTAGTCATGTCTAGCGAATATCGGAATGAGCAGTTCTTC	CASSLVMSSEYRNEQFF
TRBV5-1	TRBD1	TRBJ2-4	-	14	TGCGCCAGCAGCTTGGGCGGACAGGGAAACATTCAGTACTTC	CASSLGGQGNIQYF
TRBV19	-	TRBJ2-5	-	15	TGTGCCAGTAGTTGGACGAGGGGTGGTCAAGAGACCCAGTACTTC	CASSWTRGGQETQYF
TRBV28	-	TRBJ2-3	-	10	TGTGCCAGCAGTTTACAGGGTAAGTATTTT	CASSLQGKYF
TRBV19	TRBD1	TRBJ1-5	-	16	TGTGCCAGTAGTCCCCCCGGGGGACAGAGCAATCAGCCCCAGCATTTT	CASSPPGGQSNQPQHF
TRBV6-6	-	TRBJ2-5	-	12	TGTGCCAGCAGTTACTCGTATGAGACCCAGTACTTC	CASSYSYETQYF
TRBV23-1	TRBD1	TRBJ2-7	-	20	TGCGCCAGCAGTCCCATATACAGACAGGGGGCCAGTTGTGGGACGTACGAGCAGTACTTC	CASSPIYRQGASCGTYEQYF
TRBV19	-	TRBJ1-2	-	11	TGTGCCAGTGCAGGGGTCTATGGCTACACCTTC	CASAGVYGYTF
TRBV19	TRBD2	TRBJ2-7	-	19	TGTGCCAGTAGTATTCGGGCTAGCGGGAGGGCCTTCAACACATACGAGCAGTACTTC	CASSIRASGRAFNTYEQYF
TRBV6-1	TRBD2	TRBJ2-3	-	14	TGTGCCAGCAGCCGGGGGGTTAGCACAGATACGCAGTATTTT	CASSRGVSTDTQYF
TRBV5-1	TRBD2	TRBJ2-1	-	14	TGCGCCAGCGAGACGGGAGGCGCCTACAATGAGCAGTTCTTC	CASETGGAYNEQFF
TRBV18	-	TRBJ2-7	-	13	TGTGCCAGCTCACCAGGGGGCAGGTACGAGCAGTACTTC	CASSPGGRYEQYF
TRBV9	-	TRBJ1-4	-	16	TGTGCCAGCAGCCCCGACCCGGCAGGGAGGGATGAAAAACTGTTTTTT	CASSPDPAGRDEKLFF
TRBV20-1	-	TRBJ2-3	-	11	TGCAGTGCGCCAAGGGGTGATACGCAGTATTTT	CSAPRGDTQYF
TRBV6-1	TRBD2	TRBJ2-5	-	16	TGTGCCAGCAGTGAAGGTAGCGGGGAGGGCCAAGAGACCCAGTACTTC	CASSEGSGEGQETQYF
TRBV28	-	TRBJ2-3	once	14	TGTGCCAGCAGTTTCCCCGAACTCACAGATACGCAGTATTTT	CASSFPELTDTQYF
TRBV2	-	TRBJ2-7	-	15	TGTGCCAGCAGTGACGTCTGGTCAGGGGGAGGGGTGCAGTACTTC	CASSDVWSGGGVQYF
TRBV28	-	TRBJ2-4	-	14	TGTGCCAGCAGGGGGACGTTGCGGAAAAACATTCAGTACTTC	CASRGTLRKNIQYF
TRBV7-9	-	TRBJ1-4	-	16	TGTGCCAGCAGCTTACTCTCTATGGGTCGGGATGAAAAACTGTTTTTT	CASSLLSMGRDEKLFF
TRBV2	-	TRBJ2-1	-	14	TGTGCCAGCAGTGAATCTTCCCTCTCAAATGAGCAGTTCTTC	CASSESSLSNEQFF
TRBV7-9	TRBD1	TRBJ2-7	-	15	TGTGCCAGCAGCTTCGGGACAGGGGTTCAGTACGAGCAGTACTTC	CASSFGTGVQYEQYF
TRBV6-5	-	TRBJ1-3	-	15	TGTGCCAGCAGTGTCGACAGGAGCTCTGGAAACACCATATATTTT	CASSVDRSSGNTIYF
TRBV5-1	-	TRBJ2-3	few	13	TGCGCCAGCAGCTCAACTAGCACAGATACGCAGTATTTT	CASSSTSTDTQYF
TRBV5-1	TRBD1	TRBJ1-1	-	16	TGCGCCAGCAGCGCCGGGGACAGGTTCAAGAACACTGAAGCTTTCTTT	CASSAGDRFKNTEAFF
TRBV4-1	-	TRBJ1-1	once	15	TGCGCCAGCAGCCAAGTCGCGGTTGGAACCCCTGTCGCTTTCTTT	CASSQVAVGTPVAFF
TRBV19	TRBD2	TRBJ2-7	-	15	TGTGCCAGTAGTACCCGGACTAGCGGGAGGAATGAGCAGTACTTC	CASSTRTSGRNEQYF
TRBV5-5	-	TRBJ2-7	-	11	TGTGCCAGCAGCATTAAGGGAGAGCAGTACTTC	CASSIKGEQYF
TRBV28	-	TRBJ2-7	once	13	TGTGCCAGCAGAGCCCCAGGGTCATACGAGCAGTACTTC	CASRAPGSYEQYF
TRBV28	TRBD1	TRBJ1-1	once	16	TGTGCCAGCAGGCCAAACAGGGGTGTGGGAAACACTGAAGCTTTCTTT	CASRPNRGVGNTEAFF
TRBV2	-	TRBJ2-7	-	14	TGTGCCAGCAGTCTACAGGGAAGCTCCTACGAGCAGTACTTC	CASSLQGSSYEQYF
TRBV7-9	-	TRBJ1-1	-	13	TGTGCCAGCAGCCACAGGGTGACGGATGAAGCTTTCTTT	CASSHRVTDEAFF
TRBV7-2	-	TRBJ2-5	-	13	TGTGCCAGCAGGCAGGGGGGGCAAGAGACCCAGTACTTC	CASRQGGQETQYF
TRBV2	TRBD1	TRBJ2-2	-	17	TGTGCCAGCAGTGAGAGTGGGACAGGACTCAGGTCCGGGGAGCTGTTTTTT	CASSESGTGLRSGELFF
TRBV19	TRBD2	TRBJ2-1	-	15	TGTGCCAGTAGTATCAGCGGGAGTCCCTACAATGAGCAGTTCTTC	CASSISGSPYNEQFF
TRBV6-1	TRBD1	TRBJ2-7	-	15	TGTGCCAGCACTGCATCTCAGGGGGCTGCTTACGAGCAGTACTTC	CASTASQGAAYEQYF
TRBV7-2	-	TRBJ2-2	-	13	TGTGCCAGCAGCCGGGTGGCGGGCGGGGAGCTGTTTTTT	CASSRVAGGELFF
TRBV7-9	-	TRBJ2-7	-	11	TGTGCCAGCAGCTTCAACTACGAGCAGTACTTC	CASSFNYEQYF
TRBV5-1	-	TRBJ1-5	-	15	TGCGCCAGCAGCTTGGAAGCAGGGAGCAATCAGCCCCAGCATTTT	CASSLEAGSNQPQHF
TRBV2	-	TRBJ2-5	-	14	TGTGCCAGCAGCAACGACAGAAACCAAGAGACCCAGTACTTC	CASSNDRNQETQYF
TRBV5-1	-	TRBJ2-2	-	16	TGCGCCAGCAGCTTGGGGGTGCTGGAGAGCACCGGGGAGCTGTTTTTT	CASSLGVLESTGELFF